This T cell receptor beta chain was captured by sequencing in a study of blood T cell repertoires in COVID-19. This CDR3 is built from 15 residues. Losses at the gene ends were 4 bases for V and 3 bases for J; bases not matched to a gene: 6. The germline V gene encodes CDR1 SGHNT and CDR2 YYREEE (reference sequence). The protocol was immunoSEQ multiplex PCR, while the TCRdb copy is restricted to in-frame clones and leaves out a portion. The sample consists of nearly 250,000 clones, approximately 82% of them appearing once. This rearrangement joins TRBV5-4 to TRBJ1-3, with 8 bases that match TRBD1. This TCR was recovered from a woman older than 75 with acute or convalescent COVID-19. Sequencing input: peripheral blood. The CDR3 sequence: CASSPTGGGGNTIYF. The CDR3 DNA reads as TGTGCCAGCAGCCCAACAGGGGGTGGTGGAAACACCATATATTTT.